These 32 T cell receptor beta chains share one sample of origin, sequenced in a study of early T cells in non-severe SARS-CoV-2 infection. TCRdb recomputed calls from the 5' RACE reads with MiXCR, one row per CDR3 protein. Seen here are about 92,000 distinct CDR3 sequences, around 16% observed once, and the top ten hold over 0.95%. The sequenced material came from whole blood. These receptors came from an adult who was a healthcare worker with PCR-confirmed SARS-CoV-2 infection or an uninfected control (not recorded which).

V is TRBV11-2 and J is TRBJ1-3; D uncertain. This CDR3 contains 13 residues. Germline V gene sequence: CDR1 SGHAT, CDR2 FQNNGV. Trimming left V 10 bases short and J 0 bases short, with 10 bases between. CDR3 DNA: TGTGCCACCCAGAGAACCTCTGGAAACACCATATATTTT. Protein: CATQRTSGNTIYF.

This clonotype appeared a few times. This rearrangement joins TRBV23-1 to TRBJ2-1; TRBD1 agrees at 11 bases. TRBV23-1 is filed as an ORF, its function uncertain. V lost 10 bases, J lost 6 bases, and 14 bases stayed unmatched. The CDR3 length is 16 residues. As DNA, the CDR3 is TGCGCCACCAACCTCCCCCGGGACAGGGGGTTCAATGAGCAGTTCTTC. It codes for CATNLPRDRGFNEQFF.

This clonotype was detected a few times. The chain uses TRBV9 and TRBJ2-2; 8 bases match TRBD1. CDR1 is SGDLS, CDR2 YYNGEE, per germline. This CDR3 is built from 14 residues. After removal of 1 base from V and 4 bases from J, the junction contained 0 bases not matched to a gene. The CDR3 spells CASSVQGATGELFF. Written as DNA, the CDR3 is TGTGCCAGCAGCGTACAGGGGGCCACCGGGGAGCTGTTTTTT.

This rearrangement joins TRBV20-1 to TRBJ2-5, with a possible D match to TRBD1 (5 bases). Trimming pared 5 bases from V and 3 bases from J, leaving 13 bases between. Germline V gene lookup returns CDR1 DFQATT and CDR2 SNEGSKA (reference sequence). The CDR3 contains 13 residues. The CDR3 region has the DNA TGCAGTGCTCGATCGACAGAGAAAGAGACCCAGTACTTC. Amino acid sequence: CSARSTEKETQYF.

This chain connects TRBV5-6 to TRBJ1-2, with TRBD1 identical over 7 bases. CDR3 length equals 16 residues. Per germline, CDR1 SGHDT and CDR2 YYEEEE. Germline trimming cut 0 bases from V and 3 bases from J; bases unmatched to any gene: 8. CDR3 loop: CASSLDSDRVDYGYTF. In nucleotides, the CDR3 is TGTGCCAGCAGCTTGGACAGCGACAGGGTCGACTATGGCTACACCTTC.

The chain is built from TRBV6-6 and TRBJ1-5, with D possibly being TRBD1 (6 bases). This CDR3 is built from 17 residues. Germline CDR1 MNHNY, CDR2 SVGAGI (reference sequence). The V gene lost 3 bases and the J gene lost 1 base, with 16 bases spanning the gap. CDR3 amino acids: CASSYPRGGGSNQPQHF. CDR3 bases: TGTGCCAGCAGTTATCCGCGGGGGGGCGGGAGCAATCAGCCCCAGCATTTT.

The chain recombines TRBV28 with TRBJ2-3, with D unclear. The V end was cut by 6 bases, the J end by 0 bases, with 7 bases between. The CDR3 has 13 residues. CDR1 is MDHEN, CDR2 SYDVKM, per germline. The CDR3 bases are TGTGCCAGCAGCCCCGGGAGCACAGATACGCAGTATTTT. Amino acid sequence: CASSPGSTDTQYF.

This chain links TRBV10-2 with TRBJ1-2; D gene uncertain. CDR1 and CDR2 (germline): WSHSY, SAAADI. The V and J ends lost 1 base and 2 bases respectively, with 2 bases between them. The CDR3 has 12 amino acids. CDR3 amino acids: CASSEYNYGYTF. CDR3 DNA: TGCGCCAGCAGTGAGTACAACTATGGCTACACCTTC.

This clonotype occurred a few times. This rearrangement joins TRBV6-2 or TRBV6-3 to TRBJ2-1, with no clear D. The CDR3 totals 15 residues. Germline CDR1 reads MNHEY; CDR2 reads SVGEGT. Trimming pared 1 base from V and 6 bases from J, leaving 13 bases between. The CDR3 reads CASSYFTWTTNEQFF. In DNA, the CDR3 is TGTGCCAGCAGTTACTTTACCTGGACCACCAATGAGCAGTTCTTC.

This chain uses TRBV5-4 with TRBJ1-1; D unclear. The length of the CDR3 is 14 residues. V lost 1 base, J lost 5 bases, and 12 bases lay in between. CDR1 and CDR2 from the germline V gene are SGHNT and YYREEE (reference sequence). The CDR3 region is CASSLRPASTEAFF. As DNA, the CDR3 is TGTGCCAGCAGCTTGCGACCCGCGAGTACTGAAGCTTTCTTT.

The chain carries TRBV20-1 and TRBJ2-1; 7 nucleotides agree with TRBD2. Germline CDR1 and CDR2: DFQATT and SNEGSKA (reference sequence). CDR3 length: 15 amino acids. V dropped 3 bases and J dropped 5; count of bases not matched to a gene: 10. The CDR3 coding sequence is TGCAGTGCTAGCTTCTTAGAAGCGGGACACAATGAGCAGTTCTTC. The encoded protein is CSASFLEAGHNEQFF.

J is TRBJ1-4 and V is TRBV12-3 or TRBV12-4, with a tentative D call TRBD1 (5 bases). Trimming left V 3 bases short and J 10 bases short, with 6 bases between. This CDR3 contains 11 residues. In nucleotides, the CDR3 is TGTGCCAGCAGTTTCGGGGGAAAACTGTTTTTT. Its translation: CASSFGGKLFF.

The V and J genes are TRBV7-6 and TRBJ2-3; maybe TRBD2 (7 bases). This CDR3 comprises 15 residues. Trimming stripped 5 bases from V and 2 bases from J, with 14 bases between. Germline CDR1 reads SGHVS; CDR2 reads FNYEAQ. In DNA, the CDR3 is TGTGCCAGCAGCCTATCCGGGGGGCCCACAGATACGCAGTATTTT. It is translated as CASSLSGGPTDTQYF.

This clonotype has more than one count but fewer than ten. In nucleotides, the CDR3 is TGTGCCAGTAGCGTCGACAGGTATCGGGAGACCCAGTACTTC. Translating gives CASSVDRYRETQYF. V gene TRBV19 combines with J gene TRBJ2-5, with a weak D call TRBD1 (6 bases). Germline V gene data show CDR1 as LNHDA and CDR2 as SQIVND (reference sequence). The CDR3 runs to 14 residues. Trimming removed 6 bases from V and 5 bases from J, with 16 bases in between.

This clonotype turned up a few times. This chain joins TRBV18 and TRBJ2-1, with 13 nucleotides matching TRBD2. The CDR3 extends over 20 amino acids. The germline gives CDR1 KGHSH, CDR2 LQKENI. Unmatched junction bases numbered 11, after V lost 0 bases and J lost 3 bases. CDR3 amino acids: CASSPPTSGTSGESYNEQFF. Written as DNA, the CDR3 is TGTGCCAGCTCACCACCAACTTCCGGGACTAGCGGGGAAAGCTACAATGAGCAGTTCTTC.

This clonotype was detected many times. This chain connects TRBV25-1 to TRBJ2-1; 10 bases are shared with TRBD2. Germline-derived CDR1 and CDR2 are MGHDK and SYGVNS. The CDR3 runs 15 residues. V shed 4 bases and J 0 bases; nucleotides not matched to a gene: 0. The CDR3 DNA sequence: TGTGCCAGCAGTGCTAGCGGGAGCTCCTACAATGAGCAGTTCTTC. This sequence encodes CASSASGSSYNEQFF.

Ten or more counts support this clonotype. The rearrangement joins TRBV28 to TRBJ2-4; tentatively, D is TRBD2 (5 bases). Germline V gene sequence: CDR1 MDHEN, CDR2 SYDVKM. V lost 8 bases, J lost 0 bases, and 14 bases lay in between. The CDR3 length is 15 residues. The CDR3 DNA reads TGTGCCAGCCCAGTCAACCGGGGAGCCAAAAACATTCAGTACTTC. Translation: CASPVNRGAKNIQYF.

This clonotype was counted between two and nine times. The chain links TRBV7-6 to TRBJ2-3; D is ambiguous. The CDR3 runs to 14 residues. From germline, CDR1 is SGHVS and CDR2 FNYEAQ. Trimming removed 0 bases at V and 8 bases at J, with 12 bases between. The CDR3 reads CASSLAESIGTQYF. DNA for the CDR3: TGTGCCAGCAGCTTAGCTGAGTCTATTGGTACGCAGTATTTT.

In DNA, the CDR3 is TGCAGTGCTAGATCCCCCAGGTCGGGGCAGGGGGGCTACGAGCAGTACTTC. This gives the protein CSARSPRSGQGGYEQYF. This sequence joins TRBV20-1 and TRBJ2-7, with D tentatively TRBD1 (7 bases). CDR1 and CDR2 from the germline V gene are DFQATT and SNEGSKA (reference sequence). Between the trimmed V and J ends, which lost 2 bases and 3 bases, there was a span of 23 bases. The CDR3 runs 17 residues.

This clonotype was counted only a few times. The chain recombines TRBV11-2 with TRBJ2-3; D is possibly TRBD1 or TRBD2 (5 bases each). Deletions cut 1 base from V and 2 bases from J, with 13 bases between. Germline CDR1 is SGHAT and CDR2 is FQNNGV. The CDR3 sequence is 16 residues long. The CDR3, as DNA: TGTGCCAGCAGCTTAGGAGGGGAACTTATCACAGATACGCAGTATTTT. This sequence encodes CASSLGGELITDTQYF.

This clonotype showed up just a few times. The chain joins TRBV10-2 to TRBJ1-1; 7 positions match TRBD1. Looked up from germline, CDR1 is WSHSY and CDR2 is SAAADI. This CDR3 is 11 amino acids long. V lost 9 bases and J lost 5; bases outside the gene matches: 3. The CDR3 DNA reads TGCGCCAGTCACAGGGGAACTGAAGCTTTCTTT. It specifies CASHRGTEAFF.

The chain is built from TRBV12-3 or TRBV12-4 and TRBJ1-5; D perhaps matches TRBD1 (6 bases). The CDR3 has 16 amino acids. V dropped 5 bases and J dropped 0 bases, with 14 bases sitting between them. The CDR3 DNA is TGTGCCAGCAGTCGAGAGGGGGGTAGTAGCAATCAGCCCCAGCATTTT. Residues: CASSREGGSSNQPQHF.

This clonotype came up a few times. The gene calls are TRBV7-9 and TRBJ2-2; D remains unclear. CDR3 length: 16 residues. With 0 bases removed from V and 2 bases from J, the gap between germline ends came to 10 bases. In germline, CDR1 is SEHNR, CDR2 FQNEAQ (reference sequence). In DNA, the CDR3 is TGTGCCAGCAGCTTAGCGGTCGGTCCCAACACCGGGGAGCTGTTTTTT. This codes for CASSLAVGPNTGELFF.

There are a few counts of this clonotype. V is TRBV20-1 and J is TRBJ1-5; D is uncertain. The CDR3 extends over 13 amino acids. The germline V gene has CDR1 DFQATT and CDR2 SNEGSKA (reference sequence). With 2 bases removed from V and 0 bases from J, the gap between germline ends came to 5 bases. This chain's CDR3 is CSARPYSNQPQHF. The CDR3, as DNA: TGCAGTGCTAGACCGTATAGCAATCAGCCCCAGCATTTT.

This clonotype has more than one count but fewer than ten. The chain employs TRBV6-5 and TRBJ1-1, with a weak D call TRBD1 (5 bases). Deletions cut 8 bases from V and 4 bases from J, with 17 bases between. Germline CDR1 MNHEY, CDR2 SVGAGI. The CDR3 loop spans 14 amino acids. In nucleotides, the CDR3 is TGTGCCAGCGGGGGACGAATAAGCGGCACTGAAGCTTTCTTT. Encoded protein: CASGGRISGTEAFF.

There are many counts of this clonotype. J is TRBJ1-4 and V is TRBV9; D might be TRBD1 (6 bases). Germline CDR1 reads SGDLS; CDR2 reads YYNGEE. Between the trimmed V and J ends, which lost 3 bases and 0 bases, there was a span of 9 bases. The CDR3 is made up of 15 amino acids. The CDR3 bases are TGTGCCAGCAGCGAGGGACAAGCAACTAATGAAAAACTGTTTTTT. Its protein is CASSEGQATNEKLFF. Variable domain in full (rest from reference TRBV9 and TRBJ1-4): DSGVTQTPKHLITATGQRVTLRCSPRSGDLSVYWYQQSLDQGLQFLIQYYNGEERAKGNILERFSAQQFPDLHSELNLSSLELGDSALYFCASSEGQATNEKLFFGSGTQLSVL.

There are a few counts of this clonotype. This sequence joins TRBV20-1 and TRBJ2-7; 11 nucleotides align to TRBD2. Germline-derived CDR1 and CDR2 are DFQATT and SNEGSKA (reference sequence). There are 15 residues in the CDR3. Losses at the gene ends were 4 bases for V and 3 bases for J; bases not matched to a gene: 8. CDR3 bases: TGCAGTGCTACCCCGGGGACTAGCGGTTACTACGAGCAGTACTTC. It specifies CSATPGTSGYYEQYF.

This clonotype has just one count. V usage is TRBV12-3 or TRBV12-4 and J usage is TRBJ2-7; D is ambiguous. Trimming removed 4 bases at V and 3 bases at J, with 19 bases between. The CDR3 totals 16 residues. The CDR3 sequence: CASSSSQDGKIYEQYF. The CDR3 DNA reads TGTGCCAGCAGTTCGAGTCAGGACGGAAAGATCTACGAGCAGTACTTC.

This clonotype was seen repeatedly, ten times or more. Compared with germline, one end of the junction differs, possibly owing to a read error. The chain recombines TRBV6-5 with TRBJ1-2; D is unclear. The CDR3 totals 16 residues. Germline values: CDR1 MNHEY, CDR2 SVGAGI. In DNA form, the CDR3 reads TGTGCCAACAGTTATCGGTCTAACCCTGCTAACTATGGCTACACCTTC. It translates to CANSYRSNPANYGYTF.

The CDR3 sequence is CSVRGDRSYEQYF. The CDR3 DNA follows: TGCAGCGTCCGCGGGGACAGGAGCTACGAGCAGTACTTC. The V gene is TRBV29-1, the J gene TRBJ2-7; 8 bases map to TRBD1. Germline trimming cut 6 bases from V and 3 bases from J; bases unmatched to any gene: 7. The germline V gene has CDR1 SQVTM and CDR2 ANQGSEA. The CDR3 is made up of 13 amino acids.

The CDR3 protein is CASSLRGSGRTYEQYF. Here the CDR3 DNA reads TGTGCCAGCAGCCTCAGGGGAAGCGGGAGAACCTACGAGCAGTACTTC. The chain couples TRBV13 to TRBJ2-7; 8 bases match TRBD2. CDR3 length: 16 residues. The V segment lost 5 bases and the J segment 2 bases; nucleotides outside the gene matches: 11. CDR1 PRHDT and CDR2 FYEKMQ come from the germline V gene (reference sequence).

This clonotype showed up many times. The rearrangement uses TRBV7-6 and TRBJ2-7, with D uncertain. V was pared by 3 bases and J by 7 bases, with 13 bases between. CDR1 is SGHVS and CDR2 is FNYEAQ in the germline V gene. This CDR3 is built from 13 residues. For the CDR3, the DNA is TGTGCCAGCAGCTTGGACCCTTTGGGAGAGCAGTACTTC. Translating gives CASSLDPLGEQYF.